The 21 T cell receptor beta chains below all came from one sample that was sequenced in a study of T cell repertoires in cytomegalovirus infection. TCRdb re-called the reads through MiXCR, storing one row per CDR3 protein. The data show roughly 230,000 distinct CDR3 sequences, with roughly an eighth seen just once and 1.5% to 2% held by the top ten. The sequenced material came from PBMCs. The receptors derive from a human donor in good health (CMV status not recorded). Some clones in this sample may be carry-over from other donors' samples.

The table lists this clonotype with a count of one. The chain joins TRBV29-1 to TRBJ1-2; D remains unclear. With 4 bases removed from V and 8 bases from J, the gap between germline ends came to 5 bases. This CDR3 is built from 9 residues. Looked up from germline, CDR1 is SQVTM and CDR2 is ANQGSEA. CDR3 residues: CSVGQGYTF. The CDR3 nucleotides read TGCAGCGTTGGGCAGGGCTACACCTTC.

There are many counts of this clonotype. This chain uses TRBV28 with TRBJ2-7; either TRBD1 or TRBD2 may fit D (5 bases each). The germline V gene has CDR1 MDHEN and CDR2 SYDVKM. This CDR3 has 15 amino acids. Trimming took 5 bases from V and 3 from J, leaving 17 bases between them. DNA for the CDR3: TGTGCCAGCAGTCCGCCTTCCGGGACGGTCTACGAGCAGTACTTC. Translated: CASSPPSGTVYEQYF.

This clonotype was observed at least ten times. The chain employs TRBV28 and TRBJ2-1, with D perhaps matching TRBD2 (5 bases). Germline assignment: CDR1 MDHEN and CDR2 SYDVKM. This CDR3 region has 13 residues. Trimming took 10 bases from V and 2 from J, leaving 12 bases between them. CDR3: CATSEEPYNEQFF. The CDR3 bases are TGTGCCACCTCGGAGGAACCCTACAATGAGCAGTTCTTC.

This clonotype was seen at least ten times. The chain is built from TRBV28 and TRBJ1-2; D remains ambiguous. The CDR3 sequence is 16 residues long. CDR1 is MDHEN and CDR2 is SYDVKM in the germline V gene. Between the trimmed V and J ends, which lost 1 base and 6 bases, there was a span of 18 bases. The CDR3 here is CASSLSGHGVGNGYTF. The DNA for the CDR3 is TGTGCCAGCAGTTTATCCGGCCATGGGGTAGGGAATGGCTACACCTTC.

The chain couples TRBV11-3 to TRBJ2-1; D unclear. The germline V and J ends were trimmed by 3 bases and 7 bases, with 7 bases remaining between them. The CDR3 contains 12 residues. Per the germline V gene, CDR1 is SGHNT and CDR2 is YENEEA. This CDR3 reads CASSFRLNEQFF. In nucleotides, the CDR3 is TGTGCCAGCAGCTTTCGACTGAATGAGCAGTTCTTC.

This clonotype was seen repeatedly, ten times or more. The chain couples TRBV7-9 to TRBJ1-2; the D gene is possibly TRBD1 (6 bases). The CDR3 sequence is 13 residues long. V gave up 5 bases and J gave up 2 bases, with 9 bases separating them. Germline CDR1 is SEHNR and CDR2 is FQNEAQ (reference sequence). The CDR3 DNA is TGTGCCAGCAGCCGGGGGGGCAACTATGGCTACACCTTC. It translates to CASSRGGNYGYTF.

Ten or more counts support this clonotype. J is TRBJ2-4 and V is TRBV28; TRBD1 or TRBD2 may be the D gene (5 bases each). Trimming stripped 3 bases from V and 2 bases from J, with 8 bases between. The CDR3 loop spans 14 amino acids. Germline V gene data show CDR1 as MDHEN and CDR2 as SYDVKM. In DNA, the CDR3 is TGTGCCAGCAGTTTTCAGGGACCCAAAAACATTCAGTACTTC. It specifies CASSFQGPKNIQYF.

This clonotype was recorded a few times. The genes are TRBV19 and TRBJ1-2; 8 bases agree with TRBD1. The CDR3 consists of 13 residues. Germline V CDR1 and CDR2: LNHDA, SQIVND (reference sequence). The trim removed 7 bases at V and 4 bases at J, leaving 5 bases unmatched. The CDR3 spells CASTEDRVYGYTF. The CDR3 DNA reads as TGTGCCAGTACTGAGGACAGGGTCTATGGCTACACCTTC. Filled out from reference TRBV19 and TRBJ1-2, the complete variable domain reads DGGITQSPKYLFRKEGQNVTLSCEQNLNHDAMYWYRQDPGQGLRLIYYSQIVNDFQKGDIAEGYSVSREKKESFPLTVTSAQKNPTAFYLCASTEDRVYGYTFGSGTRLTVV.

The table lists this clonotype with a few counts. The rearrangement links TRBV19 to TRBJ1-2; D unresolved. Per germline, CDR1 LNHDA and CDR2 SQIVND (reference sequence). V lost 5 bases, J lost 4 bases, and 17 bases lay in between. The CDR3 is 15 residues long. Written as DNA, the CDR3 is TGTGCCAGTAGTGAAGGTTATGCATCGGGCTATGGCTACACCTTC. Translating it yields CASSEGYASGYGYTF.

This clonotype was found a few times. The chain employs TRBV5-1 and TRBJ2-5, with 7 bases that match TRBD1. This CDR3 has 15 amino acids. Germline CDR1 is SGHRS and CDR2 is YFSETQ. J lost 0 bases, V lost 1 base, and 3 bases had no gene match. The CDR3 is CASSLSGQYQETQYF. The CDR3 DNA is TGCGCCAGCAGCTTGTCGGGACAGTACCAAGAGACCCAGTACTTC. Drawing the rest from reference TRBV5-1 and TRBJ2-5, the complete variable domain is KAGVTQTPRYLIKTRGQQVTLSCSPISGHRSVSWYQQTPGQGLQFLFEYFSETQRNKGNFPGRFSGRQFSNSRSEMNVSTLELGDSALYLCASSLSGQYQETQYFGPGTRLLVL.

This clonotype has ten or more counts. V is TRBV10-3 and J is TRBJ1-2; weak D call: TRBD1 (6 bases). V lost 4 bases, J lost 3 bases, and 12 bases lay in between. Looked up from germline, CDR1 is ENHRY and CDR2 is SYGVKD. The CDR3 is made up of 14 amino acids. As DNA, the CDR3 is TGTGCCATCAGTGGGGGGCGCCGGGACTATGGCTACACCTTC. This encodes CAISGGRRDYGYTF.

This clonotype was seen a few times. This chain joins TRBV20-1 and TRBJ1-2, with TRBD1 identical over 12 bases. The CDR3 has 14 amino acids. CDR1 is DFQATT, CDR2 SNEGSKA, per germline (reference sequence). V trimming: 6 bases; J trimming: 6 bases; junction bases outside the gene matches: 8. CDR3 nucleotides: TGCAGTGCGTGGGGGACAGGGGGCGTAAATGGCTACACCTTC. Residues: CSAWGTGGVNGYTF.

This clonotype was detected only a few times. The J gene is TRBJ2-2, the V gene TRBV29-1; TRBD2 is a possible D gene (5 bases). In germline, CDR1 is SQVTM, CDR2 ANQGSEA. This CDR3 is 14 amino acids long. Trimming cost V 7 bases and J 6 bases, with 18 bases left between them. The CDR3 loop reads CSGKIQAGSGELFF. CDR3 nucleotide sequence: TGCAGCGGGAAAATCCAGGCGGGCTCCGGGGAGCTGTTTTTT.

V and J are TRBV15 and TRBJ1-2; D remains ambiguous. There are 13 residues in the CDR3. CDR1 LNHNV and CDR2 YYDKDF come from the germline V gene (reference sequence). The ends were cut back, 0 bases at V and 6 bases at J, with 8 bases in the middle. The CDR3 DNA sequence: TGTGCCACCAGCAGAGATCTCTCGGATGGCTACACCTTC. This gives the protein CATSRDLSDGYTF.

The sample holds many counts of this clonotype. The chain recombines TRBV28 with TRBJ1-2, with D uncertain. The CDR3 is made up of 13 amino acids. The V gene's germline CDR1 is MDHEN and CDR2 SYDVKM. Trimming removed 2 bases at V and 8 bases at J, with 12 bases between. The CDR3 loop reads CASSLGWEKGYTF. The CDR3 nucleotides are TGTGCCAGCAGTTTAGGGTGGGAAAAAGGCTACACCTTC.

A few counts support this clonotype. V and J are TRBV12-3 or TRBV12-4 and TRBJ2-4, with 7 bases fitting TRBD2. The V segment lost 0 bases and the J segment 4 bases; nucleotides outside the gene matches: 3. This CDR3 has 15 amino acids. The CDR3, as DNA: TGTGCCAGCAGTTTAGCGGGGGGGGTTAAAAACATTCAGTACTTC. As protein: CASSLAGGVKNIQYF.

The table lists this clonotype with a few counts. The chain links TRBV6-2 or TRBV6-3 to TRBJ1-1; D call uncertain. The CDR3 contains 13 residues. V lost 5 bases and J 4 bases, leaving 11 bases between the germline ends. The germline CDR1 and CDR2 sequences are MNHEY and SVGEGT. CDR3 protein: CASSVPDTTEAFF. DNA of the CDR3: TGTGCCAGCAGTGTCCCAGATACCACTGAAGCTTTCTTT.

This clonotype was seen repeatedly, ten times or more. The chain employs TRBV6-6 and TRBJ2-5; D is undetermined. In germline, CDR1 is MNHNY, CDR2 SVGAGI (reference sequence). The CDR3 spans 14 residues. With 0 bases removed from V and 2 bases from J, the gap between germline ends came to 7 bases. The CDR3 sequence: CASSYSMRQETQYF. The CDR3 DNA sequence: TGTGCCAGCAGTTACTCGATGAGGCAAGAGACCCAGTACTTC.

For this clonotype: At one of its ends the junction is not consistent with the germline gene, which may arise from a read error. This sequence joins TRBV3-1 and TRBJ1-1; unclear D gene. Germline loops: CDR1 LGHDT, CDR2 YNNKEL (reference sequence). The CDR3 covers 12 residues. The CDR3 bases are TGTGCCAGCAGTCAAGATAACACTGAAGCTTTCTTT. Translation: CASSQDNTEAFF.

This clonotype was seen many times. The V and J genes are TRBV7-2 and TRBJ2-7; D may correspond to TRBD1 or TRBD2 (5 bases each). In germline, CDR1 is SGHTA, CDR2 FQGNSA. The CDR3 consists of 12 residues. V dropped 5 bases and J dropped 7 bases, with 12 bases sitting between them. The CDR3 sequence: CASSRGVGEQYF. The CDR3 DNA sequence: TGTGCCAGCAGCCGAGGGGTGGGGGAGCAGTACTTC.

V is TRBV28 and J is TRBJ2-6; the D gene is possibly TRBD1 (6 bases). V was clipped by 3 bases and J by 2 bases, with 14 bases between them. The CDR3 runs 17 residues. CDR1 is MDHEN and CDR2 is SYDVKM in the germline V gene. CDR3 residues: CASSLDSPGAGANVLTF. The CDR3 bases are TGTGCCAGCAGTTTGGACAGCCCTGGAGCTGGGGCCAACGTCCTGACTTTC.